These 8 T cell receptor beta chains came from one sample sequenced in a study of T cells expressing NK-cell markers (TCRdb year 2020). Library preparation was by 5' RACE. Sequenced on an Illumina HiSeq 2000. TCRdb reprocessed the reads, reporting each CDR3 protein sequence once and no DNA. In this sample's table one finds about 300,000 distinct CDR3 sequences. In total, the top ten clones hold around 4.2% of the sample. Sequences were obtained from blood T cells: a sorted CD56 or NKG2C T cell subset, CD4+ or CD8+ T cells, or bulk PBMC T cells (not recorded which). These TCRs come from a woman aged 18-70 years in good health.

The chain combines TRBV7-8 with TRBJ2-7; TCRdb indicates TRBD2, and absent DNA this call remains unverified. Germline lookup yields CDR1 SGHVS and CDR2 FQNEAQ. CDR3 length: 12 residues. The chain's CDR3 is CASSLASLEQYF. The full variable domain, its missing parts supplied by reference TRBV7-8 and TRBJ2-7, is GAGVSQSPRYKVAKRGQDVALRCDPISGHVSLFWYQQALGQGPEFLTYFQNEAQLDKSGLPSDRFFAERPEGSVSTLKIQRTQQEDSAVYLCASSLASLEQYFGPGTRLTVT.

This chain links TRBV12-3 or TRBV12-4 with TRBJ2-3; TCRdb indicates TRBD2, and absent DNA this call remains unverified. The CDR3 covers 17 residues. CDR3 sequence: CASRPGISGGAEDTQYF.

The V call is TRBV27, the J call TRBJ2-5; TCRdb indicates TRBD2, and absent DNA this call remains unverified. Per the germline V gene, CDR1 is MNHEY and CDR2 is SMNVEV (reference sequence). This CDR3 is built from 15 residues. CDR3 residues: CASSLVTSSRGTQYF.

The rearrangement uses TRBV5-4 and TRBJ2-5; TCRdb returns TRBD2, unconfirmable since there is no DNA. This CDR3 region has 15 residues. Germline CDR1 and CDR2: SGHNT and YYREEE (reference sequence). CDR3 amino acids: CASSWGTSGQETQYF.

V is TRBV5-6 and J is TRBJ1-6. The CDR3 loop spans 15 amino acids. Germline V lookup: CDR1 SGHDT, CDR2 YYEEEE. The CDR3 reads CASSLLSLRNSPLHF.

The chain joins TRBV9 to TRBJ1-6; TCRdb calls TRBD1, which cannot be checked without DNA. The CDR3 length is 14 residues. Germline loops: CDR1 SGDLS, CDR2 YYNGEE. Here the CDR3 reads CASQGPRGNSPLHF. The variable domain in full, completed from reference TRBV9 and TRBJ1-6, reads DSGVTQTPKHLITATGQRVTLRCSPRSGDLSVYWYQQSLDQGLQFLIQYYNGEERAKGNILERFSAQQFPDLHSELNLSSLELGDSALYFCASQGPRGNSPLHFGNGTRLTVT.

This chain links TRBV30 with TRBJ1-3; the TRBD1 assignment by TCRdb is unverifiable without DNA. CDR1 is GTSNPN and CDR2 is SVGIG in the germline V gene (reference sequence). This CDR3 is built from 15 residues. CDR3 loop: CAWSSRGASGNTIYF.

CDR3 region: CASSQDWGNSPLHF. The J gene is TRBJ1-6, the V gene TRBV4-3; there is no DNA to check the TCRdb D call of TRBD1. Germline CDR1 LGHNA, CDR2 YSLEER. This CDR3 is 14 amino acids long.